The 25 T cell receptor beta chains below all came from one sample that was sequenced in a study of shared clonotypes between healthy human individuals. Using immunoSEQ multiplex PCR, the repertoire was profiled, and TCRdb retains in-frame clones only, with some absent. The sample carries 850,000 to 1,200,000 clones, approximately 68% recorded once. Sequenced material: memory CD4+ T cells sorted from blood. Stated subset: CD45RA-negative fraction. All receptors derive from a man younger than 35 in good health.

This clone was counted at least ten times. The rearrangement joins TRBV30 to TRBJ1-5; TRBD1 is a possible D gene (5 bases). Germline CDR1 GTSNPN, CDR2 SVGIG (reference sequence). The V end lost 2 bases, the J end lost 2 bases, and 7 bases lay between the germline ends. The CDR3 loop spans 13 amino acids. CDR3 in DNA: TGTGCCTGGAGTACGGGACGCAATCAGCCCCAGCATTTT. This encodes CAWSTGRNQPQHF.

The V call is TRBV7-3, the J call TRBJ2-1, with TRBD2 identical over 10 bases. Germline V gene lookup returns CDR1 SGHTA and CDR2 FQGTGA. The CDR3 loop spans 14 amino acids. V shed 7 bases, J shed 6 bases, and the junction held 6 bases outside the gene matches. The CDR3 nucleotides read TGTGCCAGCAAGATTAGCGGGGGGACCAATGAGCAGTTCTTC. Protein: CASKISGGTNEQFF.

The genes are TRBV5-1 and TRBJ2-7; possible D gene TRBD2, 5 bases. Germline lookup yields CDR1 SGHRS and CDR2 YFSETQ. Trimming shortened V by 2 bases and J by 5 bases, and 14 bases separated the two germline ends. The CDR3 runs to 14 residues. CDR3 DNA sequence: TGCGCCAGCAGCTTCCGGGCGGGTGGAGACGAGCAGTACTTC. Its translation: CASSFRAGGDEQYF.

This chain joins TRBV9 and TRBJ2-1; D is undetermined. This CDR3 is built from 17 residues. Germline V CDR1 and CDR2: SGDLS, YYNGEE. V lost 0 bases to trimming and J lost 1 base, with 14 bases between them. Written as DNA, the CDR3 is TGTGCCAGCAGCGTAGCCTCATCCTACACGTCCTACAATGAGCAGTTCTTC. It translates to CASSVASSYTSYNEQFF. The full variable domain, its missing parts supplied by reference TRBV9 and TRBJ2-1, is DSGVTQTPKHLITATGQRVTLRCSPRSGDLSVYWYQQSLDQGLQFLIQYYNGEERAKGNILERFSAQQFPDLHSELNLSSLELGDSALYFCASSVASSYTSYNEQFFGPGTRLTVL.

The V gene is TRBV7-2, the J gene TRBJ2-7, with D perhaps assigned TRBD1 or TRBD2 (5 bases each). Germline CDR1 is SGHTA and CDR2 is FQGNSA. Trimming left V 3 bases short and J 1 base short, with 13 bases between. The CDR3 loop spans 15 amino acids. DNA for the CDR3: TGTGCCAGCAGCTTTAGTGGGACGGAGTCCTACGAGCAGTACTTC. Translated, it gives CASSFSGTESYEQYF.

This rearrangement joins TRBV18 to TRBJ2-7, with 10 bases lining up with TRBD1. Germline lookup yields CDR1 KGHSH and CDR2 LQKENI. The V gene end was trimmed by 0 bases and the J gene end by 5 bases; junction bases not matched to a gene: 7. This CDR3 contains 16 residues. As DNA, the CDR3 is TGTGCCAGCTCACCACCGACAGGGGGCGGGACAAACGAGCAGTACTTC. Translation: CASSPPTGGGTNEQYF.

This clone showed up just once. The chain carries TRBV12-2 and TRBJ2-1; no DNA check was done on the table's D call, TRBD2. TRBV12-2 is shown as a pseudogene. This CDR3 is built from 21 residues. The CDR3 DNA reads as TGTGCAAGTCGCTTGGGATTTCCGGGACTAGCGGGGCTCTTTTCCTACAATGAGCAGTTCTTC. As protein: CASRLGFPGLAGLFSYNEQFF.

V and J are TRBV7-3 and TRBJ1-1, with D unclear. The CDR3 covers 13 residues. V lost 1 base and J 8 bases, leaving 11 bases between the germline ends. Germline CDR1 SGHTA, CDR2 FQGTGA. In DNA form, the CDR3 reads TGTGCCAGCAGCTTAAGTTTCACGGGGGAAGCTTTCTTT. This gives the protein CASSLSFTGEAFF. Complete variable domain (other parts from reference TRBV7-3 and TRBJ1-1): GAGVSQTPSNKVTEKGKYVELRCDPISGHTALYWYRQSLGQGPEFLIYFQGTGAADDSGLPNDRFFAVRPEGSVSTLKIQRTERGDSAVYLCASSLSFTGEAFFGQGTRLTVV.

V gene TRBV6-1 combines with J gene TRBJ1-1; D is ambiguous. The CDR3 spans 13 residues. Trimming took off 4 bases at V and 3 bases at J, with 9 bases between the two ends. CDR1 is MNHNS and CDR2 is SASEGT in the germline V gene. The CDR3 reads CASSVQGHTEAFF. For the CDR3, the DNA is TGTGCCAGCAGTGTACAAGGGCACACTGAAGCTTTCTTT.

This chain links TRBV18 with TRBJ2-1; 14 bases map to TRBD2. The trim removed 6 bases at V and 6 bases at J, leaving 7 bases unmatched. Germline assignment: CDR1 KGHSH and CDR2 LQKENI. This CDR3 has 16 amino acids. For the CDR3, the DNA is TGTGCCAGCTCCCTTGGGACTAGCGGGAGAAGCAATGAGCAGTTCTTC. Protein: CASSLGTSGRSNEQFF.

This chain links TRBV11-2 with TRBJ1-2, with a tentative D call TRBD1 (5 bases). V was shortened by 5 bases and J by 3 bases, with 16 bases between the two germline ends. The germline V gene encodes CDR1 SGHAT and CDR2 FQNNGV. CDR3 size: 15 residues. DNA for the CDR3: TGTGCCAGCAGCATCGGGGGAGGGACGGACTATGGCTACACCTTC. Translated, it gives CASSIGGGTDYGYTF.

CDR3 region: CASSLRPSGDTQYF. The CDR3 nucleotides read TGTGCCAGCAGCCTCCGACCCTCCGGGGATACGCAGTATTTT. The chain links TRBV7-2 to TRBJ2-3; D is unclear. Trimming left V 5 bases short and J 6 bases short, with 15 bases between. CDR1 SGHTA and CDR2 FQGNSA come from the germline V gene. The CDR3 spans 14 residues.

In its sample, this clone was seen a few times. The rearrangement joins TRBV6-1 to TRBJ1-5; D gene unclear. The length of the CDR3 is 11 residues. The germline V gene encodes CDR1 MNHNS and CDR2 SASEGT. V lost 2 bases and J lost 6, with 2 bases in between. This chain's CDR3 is CASSESQPQHF. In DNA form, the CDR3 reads TGTGCCAGCAGTGAAAGTCAGCCCCAGCATTTT.

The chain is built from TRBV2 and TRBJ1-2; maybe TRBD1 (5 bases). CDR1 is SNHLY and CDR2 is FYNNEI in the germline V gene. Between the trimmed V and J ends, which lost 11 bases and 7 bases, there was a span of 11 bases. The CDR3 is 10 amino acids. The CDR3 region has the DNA TGTGCCTCAGAGGGACTTGGCTACACCTTC. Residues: CASEGLGYTF.

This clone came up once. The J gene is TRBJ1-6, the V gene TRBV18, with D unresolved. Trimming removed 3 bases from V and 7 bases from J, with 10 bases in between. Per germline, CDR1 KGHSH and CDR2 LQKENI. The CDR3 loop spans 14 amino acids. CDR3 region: CASSPPPRNSPLHF. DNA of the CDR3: TGTGCCAGCTCACCGCCGCCGAGAAATTCACCCCTCCACTTT.

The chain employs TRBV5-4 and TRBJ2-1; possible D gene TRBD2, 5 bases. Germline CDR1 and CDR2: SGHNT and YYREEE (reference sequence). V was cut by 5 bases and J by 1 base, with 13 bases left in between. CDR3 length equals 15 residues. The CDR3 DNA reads TGTGCCAGCAGGTCCGGACTCGTGTCCTACAATGAGCAGTTCTTC. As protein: CASRSGLVSYNEQFF.

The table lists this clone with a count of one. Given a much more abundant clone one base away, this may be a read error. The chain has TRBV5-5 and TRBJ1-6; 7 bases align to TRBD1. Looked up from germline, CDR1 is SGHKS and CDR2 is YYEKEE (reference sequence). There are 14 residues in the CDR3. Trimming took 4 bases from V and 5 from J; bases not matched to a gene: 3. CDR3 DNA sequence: TGTGCCAGCAGCCCAGGGACAGATAATTCACCCCTCCACTTT. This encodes CASSPGTDNSPLHF.

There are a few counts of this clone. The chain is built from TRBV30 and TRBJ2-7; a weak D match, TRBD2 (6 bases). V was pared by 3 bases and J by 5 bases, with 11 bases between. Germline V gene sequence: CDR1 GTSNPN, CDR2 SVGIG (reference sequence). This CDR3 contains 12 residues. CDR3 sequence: CAWRGGRHEQYF. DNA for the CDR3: TGTGCCTGGAGGGGAGGACGCCACGAGCAGTACTTC.

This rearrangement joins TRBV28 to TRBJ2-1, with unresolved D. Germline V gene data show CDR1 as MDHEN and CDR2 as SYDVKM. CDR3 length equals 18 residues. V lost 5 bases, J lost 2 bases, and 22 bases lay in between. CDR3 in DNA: TGTGCCAGCAGTACAGTTCCCGGTGCTCAGGCCACCTACAATGAGCAGTTCTTC. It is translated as CASSTVPGAQATYNEQFF.

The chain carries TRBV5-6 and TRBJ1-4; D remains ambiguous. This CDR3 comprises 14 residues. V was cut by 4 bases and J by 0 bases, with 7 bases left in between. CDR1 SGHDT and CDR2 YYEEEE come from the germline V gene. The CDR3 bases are TGTGCCAGCAGCAAAATTCCAACTAATGAAAAACTGTTTTTT. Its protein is CASSKIPTNEKLFF.

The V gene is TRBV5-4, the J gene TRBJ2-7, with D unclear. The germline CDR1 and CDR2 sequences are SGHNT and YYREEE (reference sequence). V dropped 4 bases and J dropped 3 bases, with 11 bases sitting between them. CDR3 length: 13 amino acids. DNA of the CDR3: TGTGCCAGCAGCGTGGACGGAAACTACGAGCAGTACTTC. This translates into CASSVDGNYEQYF.

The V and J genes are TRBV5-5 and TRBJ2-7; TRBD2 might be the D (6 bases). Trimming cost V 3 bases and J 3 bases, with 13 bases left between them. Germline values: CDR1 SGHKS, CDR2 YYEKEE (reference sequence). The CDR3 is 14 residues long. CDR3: CASSSTTGVYEQYF. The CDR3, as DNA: TGTGCCAGCAGCTCAACAACGGGAGTCTACGAGCAGTACTTC.

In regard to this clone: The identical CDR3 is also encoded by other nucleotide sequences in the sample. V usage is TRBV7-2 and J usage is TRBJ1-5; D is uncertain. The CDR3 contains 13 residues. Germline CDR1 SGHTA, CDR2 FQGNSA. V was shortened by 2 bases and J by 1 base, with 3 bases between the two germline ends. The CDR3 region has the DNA TGTGCCAGCAGCTTAAACAGCAATCAGCCCCAGCATTTT. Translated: CASSLNSNQPQHF.

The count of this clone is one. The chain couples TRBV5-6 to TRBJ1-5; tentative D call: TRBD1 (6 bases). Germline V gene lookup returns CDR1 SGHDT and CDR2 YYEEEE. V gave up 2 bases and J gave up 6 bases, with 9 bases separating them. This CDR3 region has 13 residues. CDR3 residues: CASSLQGGQPQHF. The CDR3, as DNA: TGTGCCAGCAGCTTACAGGGTGGTCAGCCCCAGCATTTT.

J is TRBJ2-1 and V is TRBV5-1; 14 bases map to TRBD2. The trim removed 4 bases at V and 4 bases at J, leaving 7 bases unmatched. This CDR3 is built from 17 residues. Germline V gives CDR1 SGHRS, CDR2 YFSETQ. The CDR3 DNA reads TGCGCCAGCAGCGGCGGGACTAGCGGGGGACAATACAATGAGCAGTTCTTC. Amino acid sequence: CASSGGTSGGQYNEQFF.